A selection of T cell receptor beta chains follows, all from one sample in a study of T cell changes during pregnancy in multiple sclerosis. Assay: immunoSEQ multiplex PCR; the TCRdb copy retains only in-frame clones and omits some. Counted here are 30,000 or so clones, 90% to 95% occurring once; the ten biggest clones make up roughly 6.2%. The sequencing used CD8+ T cells from peripheral blood mononuclear cells, collected before pregnancy. All receptors come from a female donor with multiple sclerosis, enrolled in a pregnancy study. The CDR3 runs from the conserved cysteine through the conserved F or W. A D gene is named only where the DNA matches it firmly. The size entry is marked missing in some rows and otherwise reads once, few, many or a size class.

TRBJ2-7	.	.	TRBV5-6	TGTGCCAGCAGCTTGGTCGTGGGGCGCTACGAGCAGTACTTC	CASSLVVGRYEQYF
TRBJ2-1	TRBD1	.	TRBV9	TGTGCCAGCAGCGTAGCGGGACAGAGCAATGAGCAGTTCTTC	CASSVAGQSNEQFF
TRBJ2-1	.	.	TRBV14	TGTGCCAGCAGCCAAGATGGGTGGGCGAACAATGAGCAGTTCTTC	CASSQDGWANNEQFF
TRBJ2-2	TRBD1	.	TRBV6-4	TGTGCCAGCTCGGACAGGGTCGAGGCCGGGGAGCTGTTTTTT	CASSDRVEAGELFF
TRBJ1-1	TRBD1	.	TRBV4-2	TGTGCCAGCAGCCCCACAGGGGGCACTGAAGCTTTCTTT	CASSPTGGTEAFF
TRBJ2-1	TRBD2	.	TRBV11-2	TGTGCCAGCAGCTTAAGCGGGAGCTACAATGAGCAGTTCTTC	CASSLSGSYNEQFF
TRBJ2-3	TRBD2	.	TRBV7-8	TGTGCCAGCAGCTGGACTAGCGGGAGGCCAGATACGCAGTATTTT	CASSWTSGRPDTQYF
TRBJ2-3	.	once	TRBV4-1	TGCGCCAGCAGCCAACAAGGAGGCACAGATACGCAGTATTTT	CASSQQGGTDTQYF
TRBJ2-7	TRBD1	once	TRBV7-2	TGTGCCAGCAGAGACAGGGGCAACTTGAAGAACGAGCAGTACTTC	CASRDRGNLKNEQYF
TRBJ2-7	.	.	TRBV29-1	TGCAGCGTTGAAACTGGCTACGAGCAGTACTTC	CSVETGYEQYF
TRBJ2-3	TRBD2	.	TRBV19	TGTGCCAGTAGTATACTCGCGGGAGGTACAGATACGCAGTATTTT	CASSILAGGTDTQYF
TRBJ2-1	.	.	TRBV11-3	TGTGCCAGCAGTCAAAGGGGGAAGGATGAGCAGTTCTTC	CASSQRGKDEQFF
TRBJ2-7	.	.	TRBV28	TGTGCCAGCAGTTTTGGCGGTGTCGACGAGCAGTACTTC	CASSFGGVDEQYF
TRBJ1-4	.	.	TRBV5-1	TGCGCCAGCAGCCCAGAACAGGTCTCCCAGGCTAATGAAAAACTGTTTTTT	CASSPEQVSQANEKLFF
TRBJ2-7	TRBD2	few	TRBV6-6	TGTGCCAGCAGAACTAGCGGGGGTTCCTACGAGCAGTACTTC	CASRTSGGSYEQYF
TRBJ1-6	TRBD1	.	TRBV7-2	TGTGCCAGCAGCTTTCAGGGGGCAGGGAATTCACCCCTCCACTTT	CASSFQGAGNSPLHF
TRBJ2-6	.	.	TRBV19	TGTGCCAGTAGTAGCCGGGAGAGCTCTGGGGCCAACGTCCTGACTTTC	CASSSRESSGANVLTF
TRBJ2-2	.	.	TRBV4-3	TGCGCCAGCAGCCAAGACAGGGGAACTATGAGCACCGGGGAGCTGTTTTTT	CASSQDRGTMSTGELFF
TRBJ2-1	TRBD2	once	TRBV6-5	TGTGCCAGCAGTTTAACCGGGACTAGTAGTGAGCAGTTCTTC	CASSLTGTSSEQFF
TRBJ2-7	.	.	TRBV6-5	TGTGCCAGCAGCTCGGGACTCCCGAACCACGAGCAGTACTTC	CASSSGLPNHEQYF
TRBJ2-7	.	.	TRBV19	TGTGCCAGTAGTACGGGAAACGAGCAGTACTTC	CASSTGNEQYF
TRBJ1-1	TRBD1	once	TRBV4-2	TGTGCCAGCAGCCCACAACAGGGGGCAGTGGACACTGAAGCTTTCTTT	CASSPQQGAVDTEAFF
TRBJ2-7	.	.	TRBV27	TGTGCCAGCAGCATGTCGGCGGTTCACGAGCAGTACTTC	CASSMSAVHEQYF
TRBJ2-7	TRBD1	.	TRBV27	TGTGCCAGCTCCGCGCCGAGACAGGGATACTACGAGCAGTACTTC	CASSAPRQGYYEQYF
TRBJ2-7	.	few	TRBV11-1	TGTGCCAGCAGCTTATTGGGGGGCTACGAGCAGTACTTC	CASSLLGGYEQYF
TRBJ1-1	.	few	TRBV10-3	TGTGCCATCAGTGTATCTGGGGGGGACTTCGAGACTTTCTTT	CAISVSGGDFETFF
TRBJ2-2	TRBD2	.	TRBV6-1	TGTGCCAGCAGTGACCCGGGACTAAACACCGGGGAGCTGTTTTTT	CASSDPGLNTGELFF
TRBJ1-2	.	.	TRBV9	TGTGCCAGCAGCGTAGGAGGGGGTGTCTATGGCTACACCTTC	CASSVGGGVYGYTF
TRBJ1-1	.	.	TRBV4-1	TGCGCCAGCAGCCACGAACCCGCCGGGAACACTGAAGCTTTCTTT	CASSHEPAGNTEAFF
TRBJ2-1	TRBD2	.	TRBV6-1	TGTGCCAGCAGTGCTAGCGGGAGGGCCCATGAGCAGTTCTTC	CASSASGRAHEQFF
TRBJ1-3	.	.	TRBV28	TGTGCCAGCAGTTTTGAGCTCTCCTCTGGAAACACCATATATTTT	CASSFELSSGNTIYF
TRBJ2-3	TRBD2	once	TRBV2	TGTGCCAGCAGTGGGACTAGCGCCAACACAGATACGCAGTATTTT	CASSGTSANTDTQYF
TRBJ1-2	.	.	TRBV6-1	TGTGCCAGCAGTGAAGCCGAGGGAACTAACTATGGCTACACCTTC	CASSEAEGTNYGYTF
TRBJ2-2	TRBD2	.	TRBV6-1	TGTGCCAGCAGCCGACTAGCGGAGGGCCCCGGGGAGCTGTTTTTT	CASSRLAEGPGELFF
TRBJ2-5	.	.	TRBV10-3	TGTGCCACCCGCCCAGTGACTTTCCCTAGCCAAGAGACCCAGTACTTC	CATRPVTFPSQETQYF
TRBJ2-7	TRBD1	.	TRBV19	TGTGCCAGTAGTCTCGAGACAGGGGAAAGCTCCTACGAGCAGTACTTC	CASSLETGESSYEQYF
TRBJ2-6	TRBD2	.	TRBV28	TGTGCCAGCGATAAGCGGGAGGGCTCTTTGGGCCTGTACGCTGGGGCCAACGTCCTGACTTTC	CASDKREGSLGLYAGANVLTF
TRBJ2-7	.	.	TRBV6-1	TGTGCCAGCAGCTTTTCGGGCGGGTACGAGCAGTACTTC	CASSFSGGYEQYF
TRBJ1-1	.	.	TRBV9	TGTGCCAGCAGCTCCGGGAGGAACACTGAAGCTTTCTTT	CASSSGRNTEAFF
TRBJ2-5	TRBD2	.	TRBV19	TGTGCCAGTAGTTATAGCGGGGAAGAGACCCAGTACTTC	CASSYSGEETQYF
TRBJ2-3	.	.	TRBV25-1	TGTGCCAGCAGTGCGGGGGATACGCAGTATTTT	CASSAGDTQYF
TRBJ1-2	.	.	TRBV7-9	TGTGCCAGCAGCCCAGGGATAAACTATGGCTACACCTTC	CASSPGINYGYTF
TRBJ2-5	TRBD1	.	TRBV29-1	TGCAGCGTGCGGCCCCGGGACAGTCGCCAAGAGACCCAGTACTTC	CSVRPRDSRQETQYF
TRBJ2-7	.	.	TRBV27	TGTGCCAGCAGTTCCAGCTCCTACGAGCAGTACTTC	CASSSSSYEQYF
TRBJ2-7	.	.	TRBV28	TGTGCCAGCAGTTTAGCAGATACCTACGAGCAGTACTTC	CASSLADTYEQYF
TRBJ2-1	TRBD2	.	TRBV4-2	TGTGCCAGCAGCCAAGATATGGGGGCTAGCGGGAGAATTAATACGTGGAATGAGCAGTTCTTC	CASSQDMGASGRINTWNEQFF
TRBJ2-1	TRBD2	.	TRBV7-3	TGTGCCAGCAGCTTATCGGGGGGACGAGACAATGAGCAGTTCTTC	CASSLSGGRDNEQFF
TRBJ1-2	.	.	TRBV4-2	TGTGCCAGCAGCCAAGGGACAGTGTATGGCTACACCTTC	CASSQGTVYGYTF
TRBJ2-1	TRBD2	.	TRBV6-5	TGTGCCAGCAGTTACGGGACTAGCGGATACAATGAGCAGTTCTTC	CASSYGTSGYNEQFF
TRBJ2-1	.	.	TRBV7-9	TGTGCCAGCAGCGCCCGCGAGGGCCGGCGGTCTTTTGAAAATGAGCAGTTCTTC	CASSAREGRRSFENEQFF
TRBJ2-7	TRBD2	.	TRBV4-3	TGCGCCAGCAGCCATCTAGCGGAGGGTGACGAGCAGTACTTC	CASSHLAEGDEQYF
TRBJ2-1	.	medium-sized	TRBV7-2	TGTGCCAGCAGCTCCCACGTAGCGGCCACTTCCTACAATGAGCAGTTCTTC	CASSSHVAATSYNEQFF
TRBJ2-1	TRBD2	.	TRBV29-1	TGCAGCGGCTACGTGGGACTAGCGGGAGGTTACAATGAGCAGTTCTTC	CSGYVGLAGGYNEQFF
TRBJ2-7	TRBD2	.	TRBV27	TGTGCCAGCAGCGCAGACCTAACTGGGACTAACCCGAGATTC	CASSADLTGTNPRF